The clone carrying this T cell receptor (beta chain) was counted only a few times. As yet, its antigen is unknown. The method was immunoSEQ multiplex PCR; TCRdb's version includes in-frame clones alone and lacks a portion of them. Altogether some 2,100,000 clones are present, 85% to 95% being singletons, with the ten largest covering approximately 1.7%. This sample is part of a study of shared clonotypes between healthy human individuals. Turning to the study itself: Per donor, CD8 memory used one plate, CD8 naive used two, CD4 memory used three and CD4 naive used three.

General study points: Naive subsets, compared against memory subsets, generally had larger estimated richness values.

The naive CD8 fraction comprised CD45RO-negative cells positively selected for CCR7 and excluded terminally differentiated effector memory CD45RA+ cells. The germline CDR1 and CDR2 sequences are MNHNY and SVGAGI (reference sequence). The CDR3 spans 14 residues. The trim removed 7 bases at V and 10 bases at J, leaving 14 bases unmatched. Sequenced sample: naive CD8+ T cells from PBMCs. The receptor's source is a man younger than 35 in good health. Some clones in this sample may be carry-over from other donors' samples. The chain has TRBV6-6 and TRBJ1-1, with TRBD1 identical over 8 bases. The CDR3 loop reads CASILDRGGIGAFF. CDR3 DNA sequence: TGTGCCAGCATCCTCGACAGGGGAGGAATAGGAGCTTTCTTT.